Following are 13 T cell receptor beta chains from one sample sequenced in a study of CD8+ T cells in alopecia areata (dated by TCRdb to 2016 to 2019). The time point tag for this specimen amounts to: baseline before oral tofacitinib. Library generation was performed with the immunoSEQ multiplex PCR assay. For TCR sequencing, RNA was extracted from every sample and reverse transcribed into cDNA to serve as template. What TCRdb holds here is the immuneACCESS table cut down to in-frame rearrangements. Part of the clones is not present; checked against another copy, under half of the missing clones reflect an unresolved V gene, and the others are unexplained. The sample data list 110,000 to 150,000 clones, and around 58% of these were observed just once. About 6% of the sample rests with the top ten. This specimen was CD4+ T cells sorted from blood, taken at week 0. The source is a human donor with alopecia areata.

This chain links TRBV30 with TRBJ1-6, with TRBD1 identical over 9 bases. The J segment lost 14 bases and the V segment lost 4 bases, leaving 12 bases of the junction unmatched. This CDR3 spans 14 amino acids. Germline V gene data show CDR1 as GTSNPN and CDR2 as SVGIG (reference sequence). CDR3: CAWTGTGKLSTLHF. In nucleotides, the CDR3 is TGTGCCTGGACCGGGACAGGGAAACTCAGCACCCTCCACTTT.

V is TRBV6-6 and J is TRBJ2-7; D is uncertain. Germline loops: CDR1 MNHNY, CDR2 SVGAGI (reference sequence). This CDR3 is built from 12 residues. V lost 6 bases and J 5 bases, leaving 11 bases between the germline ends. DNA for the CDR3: TGTGCCAGCAGGGAAAGTGCCCACGAGCAGTACTTC. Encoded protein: CASRESAHEQYF.

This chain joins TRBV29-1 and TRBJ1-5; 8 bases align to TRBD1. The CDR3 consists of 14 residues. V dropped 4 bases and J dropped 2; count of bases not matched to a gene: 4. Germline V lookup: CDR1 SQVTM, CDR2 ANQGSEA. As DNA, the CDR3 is TGCAGCGTTGCCGAGACAGGGGGCAATCAGCCCCAGCATTTT. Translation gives CSVAETGGNQPQHF.

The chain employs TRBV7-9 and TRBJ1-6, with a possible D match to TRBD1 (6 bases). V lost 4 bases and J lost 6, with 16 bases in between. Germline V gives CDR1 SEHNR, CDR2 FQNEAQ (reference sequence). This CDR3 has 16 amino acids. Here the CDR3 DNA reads TGTGCCAGCAGCTCCGATGGACAGAGAACTAATTCACCCCTCCACTTT. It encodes CASSSDGQRTNSPLHF.

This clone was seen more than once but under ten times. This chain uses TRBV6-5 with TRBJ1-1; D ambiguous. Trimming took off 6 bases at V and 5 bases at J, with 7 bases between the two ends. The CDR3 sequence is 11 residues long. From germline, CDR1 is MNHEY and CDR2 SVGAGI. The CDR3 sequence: CASRSQTEAFF. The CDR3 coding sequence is TGTGCCAGCAGGTCACAGACTGAAGCTTTCTTT.

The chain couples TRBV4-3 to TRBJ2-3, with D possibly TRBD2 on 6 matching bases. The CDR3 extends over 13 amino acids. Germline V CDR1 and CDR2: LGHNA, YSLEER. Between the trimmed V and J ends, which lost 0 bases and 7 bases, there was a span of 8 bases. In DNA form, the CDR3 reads TGCGCCAGCAGCCAAGATCGGGGGAATACGCAGTATTTT. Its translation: CASSQDRGNTQYF.

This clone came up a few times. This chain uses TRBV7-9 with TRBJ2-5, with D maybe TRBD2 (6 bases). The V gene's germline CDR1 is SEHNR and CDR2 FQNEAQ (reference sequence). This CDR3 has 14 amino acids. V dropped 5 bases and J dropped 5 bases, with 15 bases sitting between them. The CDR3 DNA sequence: TGTGCCAGCAGCCCCACCTCGGGGAGGGAGACCCAGTACTTC. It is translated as CASSPTSGRETQYF.

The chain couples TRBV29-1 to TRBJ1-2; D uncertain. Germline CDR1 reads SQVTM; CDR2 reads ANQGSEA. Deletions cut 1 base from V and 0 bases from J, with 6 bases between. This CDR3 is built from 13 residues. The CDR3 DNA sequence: TGCAGCGTTGAAGGCTGGTCTAACTATGGCTACACCTTC. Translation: CSVEGWSNYGYTF.

The CDR3 region is CASSFGATDWGANVLTF. CDR3 sequence (DNA): TGCGCCAGCAGCTTCGGGGCCACGGACTGGGGGGCCAACGTCCTGACTTTC. The genes are TRBV5-1 and TRBJ2-6; possibly TRBD1 or TRBD2 for D (5 bases each). CDR1 and CDR2 from the germline V gene are SGHRS and YFSETQ. With 2 bases removed from V and 4 bases from J, the gap between germline ends came to 16 bases. The CDR3 has 17 amino acids.

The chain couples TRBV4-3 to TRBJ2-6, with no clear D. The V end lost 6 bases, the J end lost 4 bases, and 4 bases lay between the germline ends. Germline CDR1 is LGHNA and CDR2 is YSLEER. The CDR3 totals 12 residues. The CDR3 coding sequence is TGCGCCAGCAGTGCCGGGGCCAACGTCCTGACTTTC. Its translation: CASSAGANVLTF.

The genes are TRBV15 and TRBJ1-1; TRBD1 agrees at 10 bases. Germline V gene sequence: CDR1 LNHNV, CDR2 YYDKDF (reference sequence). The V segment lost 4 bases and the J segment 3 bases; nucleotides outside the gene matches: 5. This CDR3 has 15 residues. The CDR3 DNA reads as TGTGCCACCAGCATGGATGACAGGGGGCACACTGAAGCTTTCTTT. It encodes CATSMDDRGHTEAFF.

Here the CDR3 reads CSATGTSPDTQYF. CDR3 coding DNA: TGCAGCGCGACCGGGACTAGTCCGGATACGCAGTATTTT. The rearrangement joins TRBV29-1 to TRBJ2-3; 8 nucleotides match TRBD2. The V and J ends lost 7 bases and 6 bases, in that order; junction bases with no gene match: 9. Germline loops: CDR1 SQVTM, CDR2 ANQGSEA. This CDR3 is built from 13 residues.

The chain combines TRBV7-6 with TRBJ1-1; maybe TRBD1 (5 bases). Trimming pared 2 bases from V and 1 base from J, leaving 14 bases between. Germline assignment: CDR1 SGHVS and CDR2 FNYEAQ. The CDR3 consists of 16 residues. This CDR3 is CASSLFRGGENTEAFF. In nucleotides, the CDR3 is TGTGCCAGCAGCTTATTTCGTGGAGGGGAGAACACTGAAGCTTTCTTT.